This entry lists 30 T cell receptor beta chains sequenced from one sample in a study of T cells in Graves' hyperthyroidism and ophthalmopathy. What was amplified from RNA transcripts were TCR beta CDR3 regions. A set of HTBI primers served as the primers for a first-round RT-PCR of the TCR CDR3. MiXCR was run by TCRdb on the multiplex PCR reads, yielding one entry per CDR3 protein. The table has over 500,000 distinct CDR3 sequences, around 16% seen once. The source material was blood. These receptors originate from a woman younger than 45 with Graves' ophthalmopathy.

V gene TRBV15 combines with J gene TRBJ1-5; TRBD1 matches at 8 bases. The trim removed 9 bases at V and 4 bases at J, leaving 11 bases unmatched. From germline, CDR1 is LNHNV and CDR2 YYDKDF (reference sequence). The CDR3 consists of 15 residues. Here the CDR3 reads CATRSLRGLNQPQHF. The CDR3 region has the DNA TGTGCCACTCGATCCCTCAGGGGGCTAAATCAGCCCCAGCATTTT. Full variable domain (missing parts from reference TRBV15 and TRBJ1-5): DAMVIQNPRYQVTQFGKPVTLSCSQTLNHNVMYWYQQKSSQAPKLLFHYYDKDFNNEADTPDNFQSRRPNTSFCFLDIRSPGLGDTAMYLCATRSLRGLNQPQHFGDGTRLSIL.

The rearrangement links TRBV25-1 to TRBJ1-4; no clear D. CDR1 and CDR2 (germline): MGHDK, SYGVNS. Trimming stripped 5 bases from V and 8 bases from J, with 15 bases between. The CDR3 runs to 14 residues. This CDR3 reads CASSPGGSPEKLFF. The CDR3 nucleotides read TGTGCCAGCAGTCCAGGAGGTTCCCCAGAAAAACTGTTTTTT.

This chain links TRBV19 with TRBJ1-5; 7 bases align to TRBD1. CDR3 length: 14 residues. V lost 6 bases to trimming and J lost 7 bases; unmatched junction nucleotides: 9. Germline CDR1 and CDR2: LNHDA and SQIVND (reference sequence). CDR3 protein: CASRPIQGSQPQHF. DNA for the CDR3: TGTGCCAGTAGGCCGATACAGGGGAGCCAGCCCCAGCATTTT. Complete variable domain (other parts from reference TRBV19 and TRBJ1-5): DGGITQSPKYLFRKEGQNVTLSCEQNLNHDAMYWYRQDPGQGLRLIYYSQIVNDFQKGDIAEGYSVSREKKESFPLTVTSAQKNPTAFYLCASRPIQGSQPQHFGDGTRLSIL.

The table lists this clonotype with many counts. This chain connects TRBV20-1 to TRBJ1-6; the D is unclear. The CDR3 spans 13 residues. Germline V gene lookup returns CDR1 DFQATT and CDR2 SNEGSKA (reference sequence). Trimming took off 6 bases at V and 0 bases at J, with 6 bases between the two ends. Here the CDR3 reads CSAPYSYNSPLHF. CDR3 DNA sequence: TGCAGTGCCCCCTACTCCTATAATTCACCCCTCCACTTT.

Regarding this clonotype: One end of the junction varies from germline; a read error may be responsible. The rearrangement uses TRBV27 and TRBJ1-5, with 7 bases fitting TRBD1. The CDR3 has 15 amino acids. CDR1 is MNHEY and CDR2 is SMNVEV in the germline V gene (reference sequence). Here the CDR3 reads CASSLVQGPVQSQHF. CDR3 coding DNA: TGTGCTAGCAGTTTGGTACAGGGGCCCGTACAGTCCCAGCATTTT.

This clonotype was seen only a few times. V usage is TRBV7-9 and J usage is TRBJ2-3; TRBD2 might be the D (6 bases). This CDR3 is 15 amino acids long. Trimming took 2 bases from V and 2 from J, leaving 11 bases between them. Germline assignment: CDR1 SEHNR and CDR2 FQNEAQ (reference sequence). Written as DNA, the CDR3 is TGTGCCAGCAGCTTAAATAGCGGTTACACAGATACGCAGTATTTT. Protein sequence: CASSLNSGYTDTQYF.

This clonotype was detected a few times. The gene calls are TRBV28 and TRBJ2-2, with 9 positions matching TRBD2. V lost 2 bases to trimming and J lost 6 bases; unmatched junction nucleotides: 7. Per germline, CDR1 MDHEN and CDR2 SYDVKM. There are 16 residues in the CDR3. The CDR3 loop reads CASSLRGTSFPGELFF. The CDR3 DNA is TGTGCCAGCAGTTTACGAGGGACTAGCTTTCCCGGGGAGCTGTTTTTT.

Only a few counts were recorded for this clonotype. The CDR3 loop is CASSRPYWGNEQYF. Here the CDR3 DNA reads TGTGCCAGCAGCCGACCTTACTGGGGTAACGAGCAGTACTTC. The chain carries TRBV7-9 and TRBJ2-7; no definite D call. The germline gives CDR1 SEHNR, CDR2 FQNEAQ (reference sequence). The CDR3 length is 14 residues. V was cut by 5 bases and J by 5 bases, with 16 bases left in between.

This clonotype has ten or more counts. The rearrangement links TRBV28 to TRBJ2-3; 10 bases match TRBD2. The trim removed 6 bases at V and 6 bases at J, leaving 9 bases unmatched. The germline gives CDR1 MDHEN, CDR2 SYDVKM. The length of the CDR3 is 15 residues. CDR3 sequence: CASRPSSGRGDTQYF. The CDR3 nucleotides read TGTGCCAGCAGGCCTTCTAGCGGGAGAGGGGATACGCAGTATTTT.

This sequence joins TRBV7-9 and TRBJ1-1, with TRBD1 matching 7 bases. The CDR3 contains 16 residues. Germline V gene lookup returns CDR1 SEHNR and CDR2 FQNEAQ (reference sequence). Unmatched junction bases numbered 9, after V lost 4 bases and J lost 1 base. The CDR3 protein is CASSSGTDRWNTEAFF. CDR3 nucleotide sequence: TGTGCCAGCAGCTCGGGAACGGACAGGTGGAACACTGAAGCTTTCTTT.

There are a few counts of this clonotype. This chain uses TRBV28 with TRBJ2-3, with 8 positions matching TRBD2. CDR3 size: 15 residues. Unmatched junction bases numbered 10, after V lost 3 bases and J lost 8 bases. Germline loops: CDR1 MDHEN, CDR2 SYDVKM. The CDR3 DNA reads as TGTGCCAGCAGTTTCCCCAGCGGGAGTGGGAGTACGCAGTATTTT. This translates into CASSFPSGSGSTQYF.

There are many counts of this clonotype. V and J are TRBV9 and TRBJ2-1; 9 bases fit TRBD1. V trimming: 2 bases; J trimming: 7 bases; junction bases outside the gene matches: 13. CDR3 length equals 17 residues. Per the germline V gene, CDR1 is SGDLS and CDR2 is YYNGEE. The CDR3 sequence is CASSVDPGTGIVNEQFF. The CDR3, as DNA: TGTGCCAGCAGCGTGGACCCCGGGACAGGGATAGTTAATGAGCAGTTCTTC.

At least ten counts were recorded for this clonotype. The chain combines TRBV7-8 with TRBJ2-1; 13 nucleotides line up with TRBD2. The CDR3 extends over 20 amino acids. In germline, CDR1 is SGHVS, CDR2 FQNEAQ. The trim removed 2 bases at V and 5 bases at J, leaving 15 bases unmatched. This CDR3 is CASSLISRTSGSRSDNEQFF. CDR3 coding DNA: TGTGCCAGCAGCTTAATTTCCCGGACTAGCGGGAGCAGGTCCGACAATGAGCAGTTCTTC.

This clonotype showed up just a few times. The V gene is TRBV10-3, the J gene TRBJ1-5, with a tentative D call TRBD1 (6 bases). The CDR3 extends over 14 amino acids. Trimming pared 4 bases from V and 4 bases from J, leaving 11 bases between. Germline values: CDR1 ENHRY, CDR2 SYGVKD. CDR3 nucleotide sequence: TGTGCCATCAGTGGAACAGGGAGGAATCAGCCCCAGCATTTT. It encodes CAISGTGRNQPQHF.

J is TRBJ1-1 and V is TRBV12-3 or TRBV12-4; 9 bases line up with TRBD1. V dropped 5 bases and J dropped 4; count of bases not matched to a gene: 8. The length of the CDR3 is 15 residues. CDR3 protein: CASSIRTGEITEAFF. The CDR3 nucleotides read TGTGCCAGCAGTATACGGACAGGGGAGATCACTGAAGCTTTCTTT.

The V call is TRBV20-1, the J call TRBJ2-5, with 10 bases matching TRBD1. Germline V gives CDR1 DFQATT, CDR2 SNEGSKA (reference sequence). This CDR3 has 13 residues. V gave up 5 bases and J gave up 5 bases; unmatched junction bases: 5. The DNA for the CDR3 is TGCAGTGCTCCGGGACAGGGGTTGGAGACCCAGTACTTC. It encodes CSAPGQGLETQYF.

This clonotype has ten or more counts. This chain connects TRBV6-4 to TRBJ2-7; no reliable D call. The CDR3 extends over 14 amino acids. Germline V gene lookup returns CDR1 MRHNA and CDR2 SNTAGT. V lost 0 bases and J lost 1, with 7 bases in between. The CDR3 sequence: CASSDSAESYEQYF. The CDR3 DNA follows: TGTGCCAGCAGTGACTCGGCAGAATCCTACGAGCAGTACTTC.

At least ten counts were recorded for this clonotype. The chain couples TRBV5-1 to TRBJ1-3; tentative D call: TRBD1 (5 bases). The length of the CDR3 is 16 residues. Between the trimmed V and J ends, which lost 0 bases and 3 bases, there was a span of 13 bases. CDR1 is SGHRS and CDR2 is YFSETQ in the germline V gene. This CDR3 is CASSLDTGSGGNTIYF. The CDR3 nucleotides read TGCGCCAGCAGCTTGGACACAGGCTCGGGTGGAAACACCATATATTTT. The whole variable domain, filled in from reference TRBV5-1 and TRBJ1-3, reads KAGVTQTPRYLIKTRGQQVTLSCSPISGHRSVSWYQQTPGQGLQFLFEYFSETQRNKGNFPGRFSGRQFSNSRSEMNVSTLELGDSALYLCASSLDTGSGGNTIYFGEGSWLTVV.

This clonotype was observed at least ten times. This chain uses TRBV20-1 with TRBJ2-5; 11 positions match TRBD2. Germline loops: CDR1 DFQATT, CDR2 SNEGSKA (reference sequence). This CDR3 has 14 residues. V gave up 7 bases and J gave up 4 bases; unmatched junction bases: 8. CDR3 amino acids: CSVKLAGVLETQYF. In DNA form, the CDR3 reads TGCAGTGTGAAACTAGCGGGAGTATTAGAGACCCAGTACTTC.

In this sample, this clonotype turned up many times. The chain couples TRBV5-8 to TRBJ2-7; 7 bases are a match to TRBD2. J was trimmed by 6 bases and V by 4 bases; bases with no gene match: 13. Germline lookup yields CDR1 SGHTS and CDR2 YDEGEE. This CDR3 spans 15 amino acids. CDR3 nucleotide sequence: TGTGCCAGCAGCCTGAGGGAGGGGCCCTTTGGCGAGCAGTACTTC. Translated, it gives CASSLREGPFGEQYF.

There are a few counts of this clonotype. The chain combines TRBV6-2 or TRBV6-3 with TRBJ1-6, with D possibly being TRBD1 (5 bases). With 6 bases removed from V and 7 bases from J, the gap between germline ends came to 19 bases. The V gene's germline CDR1 is MNHEY and CDR2 SVGEGT. The length of the CDR3 is 16 residues. The CDR3 bases are TGTGCCAGCAGAACCCTCCCCCCAGGGAAGAATTCACCCCTCCACTTT. This sequence encodes CASRTLPPGKNSPLHF.

The rearrangement joins TRBV10-3 to TRBJ2-3; 14 positions agree with TRBD2. This CDR3 is 18 amino acids long. Germline CDR1 reads ENHRY; CDR2 reads SYGVKD. J lost 1 base, V lost 6 bases, and 9 bases had no gene match. In DNA, the CDR3 is TGTGCCATCAGCCCCGGGACTAGCGGGAGTCTTGGCACAGATACGCAGTATTTT. This translates into CAISPGTSGSLGTDTQYF.

This clonotype occurred many times. This rearrangement joins TRBV20-1 to TRBJ2-1, with 11 nucleotides matching TRBD2. CDR3 length: 16 amino acids. Germline CDR1 reads DFQATT; CDR2 reads SNEGSKA (reference sequence). Trimming removed 3 bases from V and 7 bases from J; junction bases left unmatched: 11. Here the CDR3 reads CSASSPGTSGLNEQFF. The CDR3 DNA reads as TGCAGTGCTAGTTCCCCCGGGACTAGCGGATTAAATGAGCAGTTCTTC.

J is TRBJ1-5 and V is TRBV7-2; D is undetermined. Per the germline V gene, CDR1 is SGHTA and CDR2 is FQGNSA. V was clipped by 5 bases and J by 0 bases, with 5 bases between them. The CDR3 loop spans 13 amino acids. CDR3 in DNA: TGTGCCAGCAGCATCTTTAGCAATCAGCCCCAGCATTTT. Translation: CASSIFSNQPQHF.

The chain links TRBV6-1 to TRBJ2-7; 8 bases fit TRBD2. J was trimmed by 4 bases and V by 6 bases; bases with no gene match: 14. The germline V gene has CDR1 MNHNS and CDR2 SASEGT. The length of the CDR3 is 16 residues. Here the CDR3 reads CASSRPGPAGVYEQYF. The CDR3, as DNA: TGTGCCAGCAGCCGTCCGGGGCCAGCGGGAGTTTACGAGCAGTACTTC.

The chain has TRBV4-3 and TRBJ2-7, with 7 positions matching TRBD1. V was pared by 4 bases and J by 4 bases, with 13 bases of the junction left unmatched. The CDR3 is made up of 16 amino acids. Germline V gives CDR1 LGHNA, CDR2 YSLEER. The CDR3, as DNA: TGCGCCAGCAGCCCGGGATTAATTACAGGGGCGTACGAGCAGTACTTC. Its translation: CASSPGLITGAYEQYF.

The chain links TRBV5-4 to TRBJ1-4, with D possibly TRBD1 on 5 matching bases. Trimming left V 3 bases short and J 10 bases short, with 16 bases between. The CDR3 is 14 residues long. Germline CDR1 and CDR2: SGHNT and YYREEE (reference sequence). The CDR3 sequence: CASSSQLTRGKLFF. The CDR3, as DNA: TGTGCCAGCAGCTCCCAATTGACGAGGGGAAAACTGTTTTTT.

This clonotype came up a few times. The chain combines TRBV6-6 with TRBJ2-2; D perhaps matches TRBD2 (6 bases). This CDR3 comprises 15 residues. Germline V gene lookup returns CDR1 MNHNY and CDR2 SVGAGI (reference sequence). V lost 1 base to trimming and J lost 4 bases, with 10 bases between them. CDR3: CASSYFLASTGELFF. CDR3 bases: TGTGCCAGCAGTTACTTTCTAGCGTCCACCGGGGAGCTGTTTTTT.

The J gene is TRBJ2-5, the V gene TRBV4-3, with 7 bases matching TRBD2. Trimming cost V 3 bases and J 4 bases; bases outside gene matches: 5. The CDR3 is made up of 14 amino acids. CDR1 and CDR2 (germline): LGHNA, YSLEER. The CDR3 region has the DNA TGCGCCAGCAGCCAGAACGGACTAGGAGAGACCCAGTACTTC. Translated, it gives CASSQNGLGETQYF.

The rearrangement joins TRBV19 to TRBJ2-3, with 11 bases matching TRBD2. The V segment lost 5 bases and the J segment 5 bases; nucleotides outside the gene matches: 15. The germline V gene has CDR1 LNHDA and CDR2 SQIVND (reference sequence). There are 18 residues in the CDR3. CDR3 loop: CASSFRSGRANRLDTQYF. As DNA, the CDR3 is TGTGCCAGTAGTTTCCGTAGCGGGAGGGCCAATAGGTTAGATACGCAGTATTTT.